The 14 T cell receptor beta chains below were found in one sample sequenced in a study of graft-versus-host responses after intestinal transplantation (TCRdb year 2021). The time point label, as the study defines it: cells obtained before transplantation from donor or recipient. Preparation of the library involved the immunoSEQ multiplex PCR assay. TCRdb carries this immuneACCESS record with in-frame sequences only. Its versions omit some clonotypes, under half of them owing to an unresolved V gene in the studies checked, with the rest unexplained. Across this sample there are 85,000 to 110,000 clones, with more than 85% seen only once. The ten largest make up under 1.5% of the sample. No antigen has been identified for these receptors. The sequenced sample was unstimulated CD8+ T cells sorted from spleen or lymph node cells, obtained before intestinal transplant. The source is a human donor who received an intestinal transplant.

The chain employs TRBV9 and TRBJ2-2, with 7 bases matching TRBD1. Germline CDR1 reads SGDLS; CDR2 reads YYNGEE. The CDR3 totals 15 residues. The trim removed 0 bases at V and 4 bases at J, leaving 3 bases unmatched. CDR3 residues: CASSVEGQRTGELFF. The CDR3 nucleotides are TGTGCCAGCAGCGTAGAGGGACAGCGCACCGGGGAGCTGTTTTTT.

This chain connects TRBV5-3 to TRBJ2-7; 7 positions match TRBD1. TRBV5-3 is recorded as an ORF, its role being uncertain. With 2 bases clipped from V and 6 bases from J, the junction kept 11 bases outside the gene matches. The CDR3 loop spans 15 amino acids. DNA for the CDR3: TGTGCCAGAAGCTTTCGGCAGGGGGAGCCTCGCGAGCAGTACTTC. Amino acids: CARSFRQGEPREQYF.

This chain connects TRBV6-1 to TRBJ2-6; TRBD2 might be the D (5 bases). Germline assignment: CDR1 MNHNS and CDR2 SASEGT. V was clipped by 1 base and J by 4 bases, with 14 bases between them. CDR3 length: 17 amino acids. CDR3 region: CASSEEGAAWGANVLTF. The DNA of the CDR3 is TGTGCCAGCAGTGAAGAGGGAGCCGCGTGGGGGGCCAACGTCCTGACTTTC.

The chain links TRBV5-8 to TRBJ1-5; no clear D gene. V shed 0 bases and J shed 5 bases, with 6 bases lying between them. This CDR3 has 13 amino acids. Germline V gene sequence: CDR1 SGHTS, CDR2 YDEGEE. CDR3 in amino acids: CASSLGTYQPQHF. The CDR3 region has the DNA TGTGCCAGCAGCTTGGGAACCTATCAGCCCCAGCATTTT.

The chain recombines TRBV5-1 with TRBJ2-7; D is unclear. Germline V gene data show CDR1 as SGHRS and CDR2 as YFSETQ. V gave up 1 base and J gave up 0 bases, with 5 bases separating them. The CDR3 totals 13 residues. CDR3 sequence: CASSLTVSYEQYF. The DNA for the CDR3 is TGCGCCAGCAGCTTGACAGTCTCCTACGAGCAGTACTTC.

This chain uses TRBV5-4 with TRBJ2-5; TRBD2 matches 8 bases. This CDR3 region has 13 residues. CDR1 is SGHNT and CDR2 is YYREEE in the germline V gene (reference sequence). V lost 4 bases, J lost 5 bases, and 4 bases stayed unmatched. Here the CDR3 DNA reads TGTGCCAGCAGCGGTCCGGGAGGGGAGACCCAGTACTTC. Its protein is CASSGPGGETQYF. Full variable domain (remainder filled in from reference TRBV5-4 and TRBJ2-5): ETGVTQSPTHLIKTRGQQVTLRCSSQSGHNTVSWYQQALGQGPQFIFQYYREEENGRGNFPPRFSGLQFPNYSSELNVNALELDDSALYLCASSGPGGETQYFGPGTRLLVL.

This chain connects TRBV10-2 to TRBJ2-1, with a weak D call TRBD2 (6 bases). V was clipped by 2 bases and J by 7 bases, with 12 bases between them. This CDR3 region has 14 residues. Germline values: CDR1 WSHSY, CDR2 SAAADI. The CDR3 DNA reads as TGCGCCAGCAGTGAGGCTAGCGTCGGGAATGAGCAGTTCTTC. It codes for CASSEASVGNEQFF.

This chain connects TRBV7-9 to TRBJ1-1, with D maybe TRBD1 (6 bases). Germline CDR1 and CDR2: SEHNR and FQNEAQ (reference sequence). This CDR3 comprises 14 residues. Trimming removed 5 bases from V and 3 bases from J, with 13 bases in between. DNA of the CDR3: TGTGCCAGCAGCCAACAGGGTGGTTACACTGAAGCTTTCTTT. Its translation is CASSQQGGYTEAFF.

The chain carries TRBV9 and TRBJ2-1; D possibly matches TRBD1 or TRBD2 (6 bases each). The CDR3 consists of 15 residues. The germline V gene encodes CDR1 SGDLS and CDR2 YYNGEE. With 0 bases removed from V and 5 bases from J, the gap between germline ends came to 12 bases. The CDR3 bases are TGTGCCAGCAGCGTAGGAGTCGGGGGCCACAATGAGCAGTTCTTC. Its protein product is CASSVGVGGHNEQFF. Drawing the rest from reference TRBV9 and TRBJ2-1, the complete variable domain is DSGVTQTPKHLITATGQRVTLRCSPRSGDLSVYWYQQSLDQGLQFLIQYYNGEERAKGNILERFSAQQFPDLHSELNLSSLELGDSALYFCASSVGVGGHNEQFFGPGTRLTVL.

The chain joins TRBV4-1 to TRBJ2-1; tentatively, D is TRBD1 (6 bases). This CDR3 spans 17 amino acids. V lost 0 bases, J lost 10 bases, and 22 bases lay in between. The germline CDR1 and CDR2 sequences are MGHRA and YSYEKL. CDR3 nucleotide sequence: TGCGCCAGCAGCCAAGATGCCGGGGACATGGGAATCAACGAGCAGTTCTTC. Translated, it gives CASSQDAGDMGINEQFF.

The table lists this clone with a few counts. The chain couples TRBV14 to TRBJ1-4; TRBD1 might be the D (5 bases). Germline-derived CDR1 and CDR2 are SGHDN and FVKESK. V dropped 5 bases and J dropped 8 bases, with 15 bases sitting between them. This CDR3 region has 14 residues. CDR3 DNA sequence: TGTGCCAGCAGCAGGGACGGGTCGTCAGAAAAACTGTTTTTT. It codes for CASSRDGSSEKLFF.

The chain joins TRBV2 to TRBJ1-1; D may be TRBD1 (5 bases). Trimming cost V 1 base and J 4 bases, with 7 bases left between them. The germline gives CDR1 SNHLY, CDR2 FYNNEI. CDR3 length: 13 residues. The CDR3 sequence is CASSEEGRTEAFF. The DNA of the CDR3 is TGTGCCAGCAGTGAAGAGGGACGCACTGAAGCTTTCTTT.

This chain joins TRBV5-6 and TRBJ2-6; the D gene is possibly TRBD2 (6 bases). This CDR3 spans 16 amino acids. With 2 bases removed from V and 3 bases from J, the gap between germline ends came to 12 bases. Looked up from germline, CDR1 is SGHDT and CDR2 is YYEEEE. The CDR3 coding sequence is TGTGCCAGCAGCTTTGGAGGGTACGGTGGGGCCAACGTCCTGACTTTC. This gives the protein CASSFGGYGGANVLTF.

The V gene is TRBV6-5, the J gene TRBJ1-2; D not resolved. The germline V gene has CDR1 MNHEY and CDR2 SVGAGI. This CDR3 region has 15 residues. V lost 0 bases and J 8 bases, leaving 16 bases between the germline ends. The DNA for the CDR3 is TGTGCCAGCAGTTACTCACAAGGGCCCCTTGGGGGCTACACCTTC. This gives the protein CASSYSQGPLGGYTF.